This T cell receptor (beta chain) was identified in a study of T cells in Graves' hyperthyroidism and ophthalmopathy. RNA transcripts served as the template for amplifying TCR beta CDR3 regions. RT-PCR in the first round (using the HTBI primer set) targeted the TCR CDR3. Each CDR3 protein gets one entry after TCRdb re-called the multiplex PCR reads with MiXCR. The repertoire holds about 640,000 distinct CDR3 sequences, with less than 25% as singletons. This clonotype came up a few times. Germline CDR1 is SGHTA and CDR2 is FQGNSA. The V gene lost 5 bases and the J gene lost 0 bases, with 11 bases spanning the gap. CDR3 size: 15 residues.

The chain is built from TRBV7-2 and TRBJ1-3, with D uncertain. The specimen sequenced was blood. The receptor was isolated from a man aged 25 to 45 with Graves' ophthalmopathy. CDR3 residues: CASSPYMSSGNTIYF. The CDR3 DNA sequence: TGTGCCAGCAGCCCCTACATGAGCTCTGGAAACACCATATATTTT.